These 17 T cell receptor beta chains share one sample of origin, sequenced in a study of shared clonotypes between healthy human individuals. Clones were read by immunoSEQ multiplex PCR, and TCRdb kept only the in-frame ones, dropping some. The sample consists of over a million clones, approximately 80% of them appearing once. The sample was memory CD4+ T cells from PBMCs. Noted subset: CD45RA-negative fraction. These receptors came from a man aged 18-30 years in good health. Some clones in this sample may be carry-over from other donors' samples.

The chain is built from TRBV2 and TRBJ1-2, with no clear D. V dropped 6 bases and J dropped 4 bases, with 15 bases sitting between them. From germline, CDR1 is SNHLY and CDR2 FYNNEI. The length of the CDR3 is 14 residues. The CDR3 spells CASSLTLGTYGYTF. Written as DNA, the CDR3 is TGTGCCAGCAGCCTGACACTCGGCACCTATGGCTACACCTTC. Full variable domain (remainder filled in from reference TRBV2 and TRBJ1-2): EPEVTQTPSHQVTQMGQEVILRCVPISNHLYFYWYRQILGQKVEFLVSFYNNEISEKSEIFDDQFSVERPDGSNFTLKIRSTKLEDSAMYFCASSLTLGTYGYTFGSGTRLTVV.

The chain carries TRBV28 and TRBJ1-1; possibly TRBD1 for D (6 bases). The V and J ends lost 1 base and 0 bases respectively, with 9 bases between them. The germline V gene has CDR1 MDHEN and CDR2 SYDVKM. The CDR3 is 15 amino acids. In nucleotides, the CDR3 is TGTGCCAGCAGTTTATCGGGGGCCTTGAACACTGAAGCTTTCTTT. Its translation is CASSLSGALNTEAFF.

In this sample, this clone turned up a few times. The chain is built from TRBV2 and TRBJ2-3, with 9 bases identical to TRBD2. Per germline, CDR1 SNHLY and CDR2 FYNNEI. This CDR3 spans 13 amino acids. After removal of 3 bases from V and 6 bases from J, the junction contained 1 base not matched to a gene. DNA of the CDR3: TGTGCCAGCAGTGATAGCGGGGGTGATACGCAGTATTTT. Translation gives CASSDSGGDTQYF.

The chain is built from TRBV7-8 and TRBJ1-3; D gene unclear. The CDR3 spans 15 residues. V lost 3 bases and J lost 4, with 13 bases in between. Germline assignment: CDR1 SGHVS and CDR2 FQNEAQ. In DNA form, the CDR3 reads TGTGCCAGCAGCTTGGGGAGCGGCCAGGGAAACACCATATATTTT. Its protein is CASSLGSGQGNTIYF.

This rearrangement joins TRBV19 to TRBJ2-5; D may be TRBD2 (6 bases). Per the germline V gene, CDR1 is LNHDA and CDR2 is SQIVND (reference sequence). V lost 5 bases to trimming and J lost 1 base, with 11 bases between them. The CDR3 sequence is 14 residues long. CDR3 sequence: CASSSGGAQETQYF. As DNA, the CDR3 is TGTGCCAGTAGTTCCGGGGGAGCCCAAGAGACCCAGTACTTC.

The gene calls are TRBV11-2 and TRBJ2-7; TRBD2 agrees at 7 bases. Germline CDR1 and CDR2: SGHAT and FQNNGV. The CDR3 spans 15 residues. V trimming: 6 bases; J trimming: 3 bases; junction bases outside the gene matches: 11. The CDR3 is CASRNPGRENYEQYF. The CDR3 coding sequence is TGTGCCAGCAGGAACCCAGGGCGGGAGAACTACGAGCAGTACTTC.

The chain recombines TRBV29-1 with TRBJ2-3, with 8 bases matching TRBD1. CDR3 length: 13 amino acids. The V gene end was trimmed by 6 bases and the J gene end by 3 bases; junction bases not matched to a gene: 5. Germline assignment: CDR1 SQVTM and CDR2 ANQGSEA. DNA of the CDR3: TGCAGCGTCCGACAGGGGTCGACAGATACGCAGTATTTT. This codes for CSVRQGSTDTQYF.

The chain links TRBV20-1 to TRBJ1-2, with D possibly TRBD1 on 6 matching bases. CDR1 and CDR2 (germline): DFQATT, SNEGSKA (reference sequence). The length of the CDR3 is 11 residues. The CDR3 DNA sequence: TGCAGAATACGGGGGGCGCGGGGCTACACCTTC. It encodes CRIRGARGYTF.

The chain employs TRBV14 and TRBJ2-3; the match to TRBD2 covers 8 bases. CDR3 length: 17 residues. Germline CDR1 SGHDN, CDR2 FVKESK. V dropped 2 bases and J dropped 4; count of bases not matched to a gene: 11. This CDR3 is CASSQTRSGGGADTQYF. The CDR3 coding sequence is TGTGCCAGCAGCCAAACGAGATCGGGAGGGGGGGCAGATACGCAGTATTTT. Full variable domain (remainder filled in from reference TRBV14 and TRBJ2-3): EAGVTQFPSHSVIEKGQTVTLRCDPISGHDNLYWYRRVMGKEIKFLLHFVKESKQDESGMPNNRFLAERTGGTYSTLKVQPAELEDSGVYFCASSQTRSGGGADTQYFGPGTRLTVL.

The sample holds one count of this clone. The chain recombines TRBV5-6 with TRBJ2-2, with D maybe TRBD2 (6 bases). The V end lost 4 bases, the J end lost 3 bases, and 16 bases lay between the germline ends. Germline V gene data show CDR1 as SGHDT and CDR2 as YYEEEE. The length of the CDR3 is 16 residues. CDR3: CASSGGSRTYTGELFF. The CDR3 DNA sequence: TGTGCCAGCAGCGGGGGGTCCAGGACCTACACCGGGGAGCTGTTTTTT.

The rearrangement uses TRBV5-1 and TRBJ2-1, with 15 bases fitting TRBD2. Germline-derived CDR1 and CDR2 are SGHRS and YFSETQ. The V gene end was trimmed by 5 bases and the J gene end by 7 bases; junction bases not matched to a gene: 4. The CDR3 is 15 amino acids. In nucleotides, the CDR3 is TGCGCCAGCAGTGAGGGACTAGCGGGAGGTAATGAGCAGTTCTTC. Translated, it gives CASSEGLAGGNEQFF.

The chain couples TRBV9 to TRBJ2-5, with 7 bases identical to TRBD2. The CDR3 has 16 residues. The germline CDR1 and CDR2 sequences are SGDLS and YYNGEE. V shed 0 bases, J shed 2 bases, and the junction held 7 bases outside the gene matches. The CDR3 region is CASSVGIAGMQETQYF. CDR3 nucleotides: TGTGCCAGCAGCGTAGGAATAGCGGGTATGCAAGAGACCCAGTACTTC.

This clone has only one observation. This chain links TRBV28 with TRBJ1-4, with 7 bases fitting TRBD1. Germline CDR1 and CDR2: MDHEN and SYDVKM. The CDR3 consists of 14 residues. The trim removed 7 bases at V and 8 bases at J, leaving 10 bases unmatched. The CDR3 nucleotides are TGTGCCAGCAACCTACAGGGGTTTCGAGAAAAACTGTTTTTT. This encodes CASNLQGFREKLFF. The full variable domain, in which reference TRBV28 and TRBJ1-4 provide the parts outside the CDR3, is DVKVTQSSRYLVKRTGEKVFLECVQDMDHENMFWYRQDPGLGLRLIYFSYDVKMKEKGDIPEGYSVSREKKERFSLILESASTNQTSMYLCASNLQGFREKLFFGSGTQLSVL.

The rearrangement links TRBV2 to TRBJ2-7; D remains unclear. With 6 bases removed from V and 5 bases from J, the gap between germline ends came to 8 bases. The germline CDR1 and CDR2 sequences are SNHLY and FYNNEI. The CDR3 covers 11 residues. The CDR3 region is CASRQTHEQYF. In DNA form, the CDR3 reads TGTGCCAGCAGGCAGACCCACGAGCAGTACTTC.

V and J are TRBV10-3 and TRBJ2-1, with D unresolved. The CDR3 length is 16 residues. Trimming stripped 4 bases from V and 0 bases from J, with 13 bases between. Germline CDR1 and CDR2: ENHRY and SYGVKD. CDR3 amino acids: CAISVNGQSSYNEQFF. In DNA form, the CDR3 reads TGTGCCATCAGTGTCAACGGGCAGAGCTCCTACAATGAGCAGTTCTTC.

The chain carries TRBV13 and TRBJ2-1; 7 bases match TRBD2. Trimming removed 0 bases from V and 4 bases from J; junction bases left unmatched: 9. This CDR3 is built from 17 residues. CDR1 PRHDT and CDR2 FYEKMQ come from the germline V gene (reference sequence). Here the CDR3 DNA reads TGTGCCAGCAGCTTAGGAACGGAGCGGACTAGATACAATGAGCAGTTCTTC. Its translation: CASSLGTERTRYNEQFF.

In this sample, this clone turned up a few times. The chain recombines TRBV27 with TRBJ1-5, with TRBD1 identical over 11 bases. Per germline, CDR1 MNHEY and CDR2 SMNVEV (reference sequence). The CDR3 consists of 15 residues. Unmatched junction bases numbered 6, after V lost 5 bases and J lost 6 bases. The CDR3 loop reads CASSPGQGVLQPQHF. In nucleotides, the CDR3 is TGTGCCAGCAGTCCGGGACAGGGGGTCCTTCAGCCCCAGCATTTT.